The entry that follows covers one T cell receptor (beta chain) sequence. This entry is derived from a study of PD-L1 blockade in urothelial cancer. The wider study: Atezolizumab at 1,200 mg intravenously every 3 weeks was started by patients in about 2014.

CDR1 MDHEN and CDR2 SYDVKM come from the germline V gene. The V end lost 2 bases, the J end lost 8 bases, and 12 bases lay between the germline ends. This CDR3 has 13 amino acids. Clones were sequenced by immunoSEQ multiplex PCR, and TCRdb holds only the in-frame ones, with some missing. The table shows some 41,000 clones, with around 88% occurring only once. The receptor comes from a man older than 75 with urothelial cancer. The sample was PBMCs, taken around atezolizumab (anti-PD-L1) treatment. This sequence joins TRBV28 and TRBJ1-2; D possibly corresponds to TRBD1 (6 bases). CDR3 loop: CASSLGQLRGYTF. The CDR3 nucleotides read TGTGCCAGCAGTTTAGGACAGCTTCGGGGCTACACCTTC.